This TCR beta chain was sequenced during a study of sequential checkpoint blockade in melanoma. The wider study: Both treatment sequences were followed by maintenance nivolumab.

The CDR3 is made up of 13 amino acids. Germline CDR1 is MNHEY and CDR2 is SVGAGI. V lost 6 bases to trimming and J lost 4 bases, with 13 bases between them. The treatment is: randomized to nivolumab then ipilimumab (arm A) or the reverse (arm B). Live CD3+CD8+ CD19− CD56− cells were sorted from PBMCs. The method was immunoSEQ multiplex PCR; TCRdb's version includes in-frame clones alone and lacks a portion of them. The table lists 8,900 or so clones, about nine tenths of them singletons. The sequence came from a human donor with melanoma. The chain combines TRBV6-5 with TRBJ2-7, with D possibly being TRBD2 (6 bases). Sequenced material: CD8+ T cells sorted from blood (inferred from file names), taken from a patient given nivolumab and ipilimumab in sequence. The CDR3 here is CASSLGLLYEQYF. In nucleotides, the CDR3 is TGTGCCAGCAGCCTGGGACTCTTATACGAGCAGTACTTC.